The text below deals with one T cell receptor beta chain. Its binding antigen is unknown. The sample holds no much larger clone one base away, and base qualities are not on file. In the ViraFEST assay, PBMC were stimulated with viral peptide pools, and antigen-specific CD4+ T cell clonotypes were then identified by expansion using TCR sequencing. After more than 9 days of culture, CD4+ T cells were isolated with the EasySep CD4+ T cell isolation kit. None of the healthy vaccine recipients had a prior SARS-CoV-2 infection, which was confirmed by nucleocapsid antibody tests that came back negative both before and after vaccination. Roughly 1.9 million PBMC per well were cultured with 10 ug/ml peptides in IMDM containing approximately 4.5% human AB serum, approximately 9.9 IU/ml IL-2 and gentamicin. Half of the culture medium was replaced with fresh IL-2-containing medium on days 3 and 7. Unless otherwise noted, each peptide stimulation condition was cultured in triplicate wells. PBMC were separated from whole blood using Ficoll-Paque Plus gradient centrifugation and were then either cryopreserved at -140C or used fresh. The overlapping peptide pools covered the spike proteins of SARS-CoV-2 as well as those of the common cold coronaviruses HCoV-NL63, HCoV-OC43 and HCoV-229E. Genomic DNA was extracted from cultured CD4+ T cells with the QIAamp micro DNA kit.

This entry belongs to a study of vaccination effects on CD4 cells after COVID-19 (dated by TCRdb to between 2021 and 2022). Describing the broader study: Each participant got two doses of an mRNA SARS-CoV-2 vaccine, either BNT162b2 or mRNA-1273. In both COVID-19 convalescent patients and infection-naive vaccine recipients, the study compared SARS-CoV-2 spike-specific CD4+ TCR repertoires from before mRNA vaccination with those from after it. The full study included approximately nine COVID-19 convalescent patients and a handful of SARS-CoV-2-naive healthy vaccine recipients. Cultures from other donors in the study were sequenced with the Oncomine TCR Beta short-read assay on an Illumina iSeq 100.

Library construction relied on the immunoSEQ multiplex PCR assay. DNA from the cultured and isolated CD4+ T cells underwent TCR beta CDR3 sequencing. The study's own analysis went as follows. Non-productive TCR sequences were discarded, and reads were trimmed to the CDR3 region, with only CDR3s of 7 or more amino acids retained. Antigen-specific clonotypes were identified with the MANAFEST web app by comparing expansion in peptide wells against reference cultures. Positive clones required FDR<0.05 expansion versus reference and all other wells, odds ratio above 5, and frequency above 0.1% in two replicate wells. Cross-reactive clonotypes were defined as significantly expanded in SARS-CoV-2 spike wells and in at least one common cold coronavirus spike condition. CDR3 similarity was assessed by Levenshtein distance using the stringdist R package, and unrooted trees were constructed with ape in R 3.6.1. TCRdb holds this immuneACCESS table with in-frame rearrangements only. Some clones are missing; in checked studies, unresolved V genes explain under half, and the rest has no known cause. V, J and clone size reflect that table, while D and trimming were determined from the DNA. The sample has some 59,000 clones on record, 75% to 90% of them singletons. The ten top clones hold 2.4% of the sample.

Germline trimming amounts to 1 base on V and 4 bases on J, with 11 as the count of junction bases outside the gene matches. The germline V gene (reference sequence) sets CDR1 to LGHDT and CDR2 to YNNKEL. Measured from the cysteine to the phenylalanine, the CDR3 is 17 residues long. Of the read, only the CDR3 DNA is kept; its 51 bases are in frame from base 1. Results the study describes overall, beyond this receptor: Clones induced by infection and clones induced by vaccination both contracted markedly at late timepoints after vaccination, which fits with T cell responses waning over time. The study was limited by a small number of convalescent patients, and early post-infection timepoints were lacking. Among healthy vaccine recipients, nearly all vaccine-induced clones were SARS-CoV-2 mono-reactive, and only 1 of 255 was cross-reactive with common cold coronaviruses.

The receptor was derived from a human donor who received a COVID-19 vaccine. The chain joins TRBV3-1 (or the pseudogene TRBV3-2) to TRBJ1-2; the central 8 bases match TRBD1. This sample comprised CD4+ T cells from PBMCs cultured with HCoV-229E spike peptides, obtained before COVID-19 vaccination. The cell subset or site label, as the study defines it: HCoV-229E spike overlapping peptide pool stimulation. The CDR3 protein is CASSQGGQGARSYGYTF. The DNA reads TGTGCCAGCAGCCAAGGGGGTCAGGGGGCGCGAAGCTATGGCTACACCTTC.